The 12 T cell receptor beta chains below were found in one sample sequenced in a study of spatial heterogeneity in lung cancer. Time point specified: sample taken at primary tumor resection. General study results and limits: How many expanded intratumoral alpha and beta TCRs were present tracked the tumor mutation count, which was a count of nonsynonymous mutations.

TCRdb ran MiXCR on the 5' RACE reads and lists one entry per CDR3 protein. The sample consists of approximately 8,500 distinct CDR3 sequences, approximately 12% of them appearing once. The antigens these receptors bind are not known. This material consisted of lung tumor tissue, taken at surgery. These receptor sequences come from a male donor with early-stage non-small cell lung cancer.

This clonotype showed up many times. This chain links TRBV3-1 with TRBJ2-7, with TRBD1 matching over 9 bases. Germline V gene data show CDR1 as LGHDT and CDR2 as YNNKEL (reference sequence). The CDR3 extends over 15 amino acids. Trimming took 4 bases from V and 4 from J; bases not matched to a gene: 8. The CDR3 nucleotides are TGTGCCAGCAGCCGCGCCGGGACAGGGCAGTACGAGCAGTACTTC. Protein: CASSRAGTGQYEQYF.

This clonotype was picked up a small number of times. This chain joins TRBV6-6 and TRBJ1-3, with D possibly being TRBD1 (6 bases). The ends were cut back, 0 bases at V and 0 bases at J, with 9 bases in the middle. This CDR3 comprises 16 residues. From germline, CDR1 is MNHNY and CDR2 SVGAGI (reference sequence). The chain's CDR3 is CASSYSGGGSGNTIYF. Written as DNA, the CDR3 is TGTGCCAGCAGTTACTCGGGAGGGGGCTCTGGAAACACCATATATTTT.

This clonotype was counted many times. The V call is TRBV7-6, the J call TRBJ2-7; TRBD2 might be the D (5 bases). In germline, CDR1 is SGHVS, CDR2 FNYEAQ. Trimming shortened V by 0 bases and J by 7 bases, and 13 bases separated the two germline ends. This CDR3 has 14 amino acids. The DNA for the CDR3 is TGTGCCAGCAGCTTAGCGGGTCCCGAGCGGGAGCAGTACTTC. The encoded protein is CASSLAGPEREQYF. The full variable domain, with the rest looked up from reference TRBV7-6 and TRBJ2-7, is GAGVSQSPRYKVTKRGQDVALRCDPISGHVSLYWYRQALGQGPEFLTYFNYEAQQDKSGLPNDRFSAERPEGSISTLTIQRTEQRDSAMYRCASSLAGPEREQYFGPGTRLTVT.

The CDR3 is CAIRPSGTDGELFF. CDR3 bases: TGTGCCATCAGACCTAGCGGGACGGACGGGGAGCTGTTTTTT. The chain uses TRBV10-3 and TRBJ2-2; 9 positions match TRBD2. Per the germline V gene, CDR1 is ENHRY and CDR2 is SYGVKD. CDR3 length: 14 amino acids. V gave up 6 bases and J gave up 7 bases; unmatched junction bases: 6.

The chain uses TRBV20-1 and TRBJ2-7, with D perhaps TRBD2 (5 bases). Germline V lookup: CDR1 DFQATT, CDR2 SNEGSKA (reference sequence). V dropped 5 bases and J dropped 0 bases, with 14 bases sitting between them. The CDR3 is 14 amino acids. CDR3 sequence reads: CSALLPLASYEQYF. CDR3 bases: TGCAGTGCTTTACTACCGCTAGCCTCCTACGAGCAGTACTTC.

This chain connects TRBV12-3 or TRBV12-4 to TRBJ1-5, with 8 bases fitting TRBD1. With 6 bases clipped from V and 4 bases from J, the junction kept 5 bases outside the gene matches. The CDR3 is 14 amino acids. Written as DNA, the CDR3 is TGTGCCAGCAGCAGGACAGGGAGAAATCAGCCCCAGCATTTT. It yields the protein CASSRTGRNQPQHF.

This clonotype rates as large. V and J are TRBV27 and TRBJ1-5; D is ambiguous. Germline CDR1 MNHEY, CDR2 SMNVEV (reference sequence). The length of the CDR3 is 15 residues. V was shortened by 0 bases and J by 8 bases, with 14 bases between the two germline ends. CDR3 bases: TGTGCCAGCAGTTTATCGCGAGGGCCCCAGGAGCCCCAGCATTTT. It encodes CASSLSRGPQEPQHF.

This chain uses TRBV4-2 with TRBJ2-5; the D is unclear. The germline CDR1 and CDR2 sequences are LGHNA and YNFKEQ. V was pared by 0 bases and J by 6 bases, with 8 bases between. CDR3 length: 13 residues. CDR3 coding DNA: TGTGCCAGCAGCCAAGATACGGAGAAGACCCAGTACTTC. It encodes CASSQDTEKTQYF.

This clonotype was found many times. V usage is TRBV14 and J usage is TRBJ2-7; the D gene could be TRBD1 or TRBD2 (5 bases each). Trimming took 4 bases from V and 3 from J, leaving 13 bases between them. CDR3 length: 14 amino acids. The V gene's germline CDR1 is SGHDN and CDR2 FVKESK. In DNA form, the CDR3 reads TGTGCCAGCAGCCTGAAGGGACCTGGCTACGAGCAGTACTTC. Translating gives CASSLKGPGYEQYF.

The chain recombines TRBV5-1 with TRBJ2-7; 7 positions agree with TRBD2. V was pared by 2 bases and J by 2 bases, with 7 bases of the junction left unmatched. Per germline, CDR1 SGHRS and CDR2 YFSETQ. The CDR3 covers 15 residues. CDR3 bases: TGCGCCAGCAGCTTAGCAGGGCTAGCGGCCTACGAGCAGTACTTC. Translating it yields CASSLAGLAAYEQYF.

Judged by abundance, this clonotype is medium-sized. The chain combines TRBV7-9 with TRBJ2-5; D not certain. The V end was cut by 0 bases, the J end by 0 bases, with 5 bases between. The CDR3 extends over 14 amino acids. Germline loops: CDR1 SEHNR, CDR2 FQNEAQ (reference sequence). DNA of the CDR3: TGTGCCAGCAGCTTAGCGCCGGACCAAGAGACCCAGTACTTC. Its protein product is CASSLAPDQETQYF.

This clonotype was recorded at least ten times. J is TRBJ2-1 and V is TRBV7-8; TRBD2 aligns across 10 bases. Germline CDR1 is SGHVS and CDR2 is FQNEAQ. CDR3 length equals 15 residues. Trimming at V came to 5 bases and at J to 7 bases, leaving 8 bases not matched to a gene. This CDR3 reads CASSPGLAGENEQFF. The CDR3 DNA reads as TGTGCCAGCAGCCCCGGGCTAGCGGGAGAGAATGAGCAGTTCTTC.